This T cell receptor (beta chain) was documented in a study of OX40 agonist ivuxolimab in advanced cancers. Looking at the study overall: Participants could have had prior anti-PD-1, anti-PD-L1 or anti-CTLA-4 therapy, and less than 45% had some.

V dropped 3 bases and J dropped 5; count of bases not matched to a gene: 10. The CDR3 loop spans 16 amino acids. Germline CDR1 SGHVS, CDR2 FNYEAQ. This table comes from immunoSEQ multiplex PCR, and its TCRdb copy is limited to in-frame clones, with some not included. The table includes 45,000 to 70,000 clones, approximately 91% detected once. Sequencing was performed on CD4+ or CD8+ T cells sorted from blood, taken in a trial of the OX40 agonist ivuxolimab. The chain uses TRBV7-6 and TRBJ2-5, with TRBD2 identical over 9 bases. This TCR was sampled from an adult with an advanced solid tumor such as melanoma, head and neck, liver or kidney cancer. CDR3 bases: TGTGCCAGCAGCTTGAGGGCGGGAGGGGTAATGGAGACCCAGTACTTC. Its translation is CASSLRAGGVMETQYF.